Listed here are 17 T cell receptor beta chains from one sample, sequenced in a study of T cell changes during pregnancy in multiple sclerosis. The data were produced by immunoSEQ multiplex PCR, yet TCRdb's version contains in-frame clones alone and is incomplete. This table holds 85,000 to 120,000 clones, about 90% found once. The input for sequencing was peripheral blood, taken before pregnancy. The receptors were gathered from a female donor with multiple sclerosis, enrolled in a pregnancy study.

This rearrangement joins TRBV4-1 to TRBJ2-3; D perhaps matches TRBD1 (5 bases). Trimming left V 0 bases short and J 0 bases short, with 13 bases between. This CDR3 has 17 residues. Per germline, CDR1 MGHRA and CDR2 YSYEKL. For the CDR3, the DNA is TGCGCCAGCAGCCAAGATCCAGGGAACCTAAGCACAGATACGCAGTATTTT. Its translation is CASSQDPGNLSTDTQYF.

V is TRBV5-5 and J is TRBJ2-3; 10 bases line up with TRBD2. CDR3 length equals 14 residues. Germline V gene lookup returns CDR1 SGHKS and CDR2 YYEKEE (reference sequence). The J segment lost 2 bases and the V segment lost 4 bases, leaving 1 base of the junction unmatched. CDR3 DNA: TGTGCCAGCAGCGGACTAGCGGACACAGATACGCAGTATTTT. Protein product: CASSGLADTDTQYF.

The chain couples TRBV7-9 to TRBJ2-3; D perhaps matches TRBD1 (5 bases). From germline, CDR1 is SEHNR and CDR2 FQNEAQ (reference sequence). Trimming stripped 1 base from V and 5 bases from J, with 10 bases between. The CDR3 runs to 14 residues. The CDR3, as DNA: TGTGCCAGCAGCTTAGACAGGAGAGAAGATACGCAGTATTTT. Protein sequence: CASSLDRREDTQYF.

This chain uses TRBV11-2 with TRBJ2-3; TRBD2 aligns across 9 bases. The junction had 5 bases not matched to a gene; V was cut back by 5 bases and J by 2 bases. CDR1 is SGHAT and CDR2 is FQNNGV in the germline V gene. The CDR3 has 15 residues. CDR3 coding DNA: TGTGCCAGCAGCCTAAGACTAGCGGCCACAGATACGCAGTATTTT. Translating it yields CASSLRLAATDTQYF.

The V call is TRBV27, the J call TRBJ2-1, with 12 bases that match TRBD2. With 5 bases clipped from V and 1 base from J, the junction kept 9 bases outside the gene matches. Germline CDR1 MNHEY, CDR2 SMNVEV (reference sequence). The CDR3 is 18 residues long. The CDR3, as DNA: TGTGCCAGCAGTCCCCCGACTAGCGGGAGAAAATCCTACAATGAGCAGTTCTTC. Its translation is CASSPPTSGRKSYNEQFF.

This chain links TRBV5-6 with TRBJ2-1; D is possibly TRBD2 (6 bases). The germline gives CDR1 SGHDT, CDR2 YYEEEE. The ends were cut back, 2 bases at V and 7 bases at J, with 16 bases in the middle. The CDR3 runs 15 residues. The DNA for the CDR3 is TGTGCCAGCAGCTTAGGAGGGGCCCTCAGTAATGAGCAGTTCTTC. This gives the protein CASSLGGALSNEQFF.

The V and J genes are TRBV13 and TRBJ2-7, with 12 bases matching TRBD2. Germline loops: CDR1 PRHDT, CDR2 FYEKMQ (reference sequence). The CDR3 length is 15 residues. V lost 2 bases to trimming and J lost 4 bases; unmatched junction nucleotides: 3. CDR3 sequence: CASSLSTSGRYEQYF. The DNA of the CDR3 is TGTGCCAGCAGCTTAAGTACTAGCGGGAGGTACGAGCAGTACTTC.

The chain has TRBV10-3 and TRBJ2-6; D not certain. From germline, CDR1 is ENHRY and CDR2 SYGVKD. V was pared by 8 bases and J by 0 bases, with 8 bases between. CDR3 size: 14 residues. The CDR3 DNA sequence: TGTGCCATCCCTAGGTACTCTGGGGCCAACGTCCTGACTTTC. Translated: CAIPRYSGANVLTF.

The CDR3: CATEDGGSSYQPQHF. Written as DNA, the CDR3 is TGTGCCACCGAGGACGGGGGATCATCTTATCAGCCCCAGCATTTT. The chain recombines TRBV6-1 with TRBJ1-5; D is possibly TRBD1 (5 bases). CDR1 and CDR2 (germline): MNHNS, SASEGT. The CDR3 length is 15 residues. V was trimmed by 10 bases and J by 5 bases, leaving 21 bases between them.

The V and J genes are TRBV9 and TRBJ1-4, with D unclear. Trimming took off 0 bases at V and 2 bases at J, with 8 bases between the two ends. Germline values: CDR1 SGDLS, CDR2 YYNGEE. The CDR3 has 15 residues. In DNA form, the CDR3 reads TGTGCCAGCAGCGTAGTGGGGAGCACTAATGAAAAACTGTTTTTT. This encodes CASSVVGSTNEKLFF.

This clone occurred once. CDR3 bases: TGTGCCAGTACCCGGGGGGTCACAGATACGCAGTATTTT. Protein: CASTRGVTDTQYF. This chain uses TRBV19 with TRBJ2-3; 7 nucleotides line up with TRBD2. The J segment lost 2 bases and the V segment lost 7 bases, leaving 3 bases of the junction unmatched. This CDR3 has 13 amino acids. Per the germline V gene, CDR1 is LNHDA and CDR2 is SQIVND (reference sequence).

The chain combines TRBV19 with TRBJ2-2; TRBD2 matches 12 bases. With 3 bases clipped from V and 0 bases from J, the junction kept 11 bases outside the gene matches. The V gene's germline CDR1 is LNHDA and CDR2 SQIVND (reference sequence). The CDR3 runs to 20 residues. The CDR3 DNA reads TGTGCCAGTAGTATCCAGCGGGTGACTAGCGGGGGATCGAACACCGGGGAGCTGTTTTTT. Translation gives CASSIQRVTSGGSNTGELFF.

The V gene is TRBV5-1, the J gene TRBJ2-7, with 10 bases aligning to TRBD1. The germline gives CDR1 SGHRS, CDR2 YFSETQ. This CDR3 region has 14 residues. After removal of 6 bases from V and 3 bases from J, the junction contained 6 bases not matched to a gene. In DNA, the CDR3 is TGCGCCAGCACGGCCGGGACAGGGGTCTACGAGCAGTACTTC. Encoded protein: CASTAGTGVYEQYF.

The rearrangement links TRBV7-2 to TRBJ2-4; D may be TRBD1 (5 bases). Per germline, CDR1 SGHTA and CDR2 FQGNSA. The CDR3 length is 17 residues. With 0 bases removed from V and 0 bases from J, the gap between germline ends came to 12 bases. CDR3 sequence: CASSLALAGIAKNIQYF. CDR3 bases: TGTGCCAGCAGCTTAGCGCTCGCAGGGATAGCCAAAAACATTCAGTACTTC.

The gene calls are TRBV27 and TRBJ2-6; 8 bases map to TRBD1. Germline assignment: CDR1 MNHEY and CDR2 SMNVEV (reference sequence). This CDR3 has 15 amino acids. V shed 7 bases, J shed 4 bases, and the junction held 6 bases outside the gene matches. CDR3 amino acids: CASTQGAGGANVLTF. CDR3 nucleotides: TGTGCCAGCACTCAGGGGGCTGGCGGGGCCAACGTCCTGACTTTC.

The V call is TRBV2, the J call TRBJ2-7, with TRBD1 as a possible D gene (5 bases). Germline values: CDR1 SNHLY, CDR2 FYNNEI. The CDR3 contains 15 residues. Trimming removed 0 bases from V and 2 bases from J, with 11 bases in between. The CDR3 spells CASSEAVSGPYEQYF. The CDR3 nucleotides read TGTGCCAGCAGTGAAGCAGTGTCAGGGCCCTACGAGCAGTACTTC.

The chain joins TRBV6-5 to TRBJ2-7; possible D gene TRBD2, 5 bases. The CDR3 spans 12 residues. Trimming cost V 6 bases and J 0 bases, with 6 bases left between them. Germline-derived CDR1 and CDR2 are MNHEY and SVGAGI. The chain's CDR3 is CASRGVSYEQYF. In nucleotides, the CDR3 is TGTGCCAGCAGGGGAGTCTCCTACGAGCAGTACTTC.